The TCR beta chain under discussion was sequenced for a study of CD8 T cells in Susac syndrome. In blood CD8+ and CD4+ T cells, TCR beta underwent sequencing. The study used treatment-naive patients who had stable or active relapsing-remitting disease as multiple sclerosis controls. Looked up from germline, CDR1 is KGHDR and CDR2 is SFDVKD. The V gene end was trimmed by 10 bases and the J gene end by 4 bases; junction bases not matched to a gene: 7. The CDR3 sequence is 14 residues long. Random hexamers primed reverse transcription of about 0.45 to 1 ug RNA. The method of amplification for TCR beta CDR3 was immunoSEQ multiplex PCR, covering 54 Vbeta and 13 Jbeta. MiXCR, applied by TCRdb to the immunoSEQ multiplex PCR reads, yields one record per CDR3 protein. The sample lists around 300,000 distinct CDR3 sequences; approximately 90% were seen once.

The V gene is TRBV24-1, the J gene TRBJ2-2; 8 bases match TRBD1. The specimen was CD4+ T cells from PBMCs. The sequence was obtained from a human donor with multiple sclerosis. The CDR3 coding sequence is TGTGCCACTCGTACCGGGACAGGCACCGGGGAGCTGTTTTTT. Encoded protein: CATRTGTGTGELFF.